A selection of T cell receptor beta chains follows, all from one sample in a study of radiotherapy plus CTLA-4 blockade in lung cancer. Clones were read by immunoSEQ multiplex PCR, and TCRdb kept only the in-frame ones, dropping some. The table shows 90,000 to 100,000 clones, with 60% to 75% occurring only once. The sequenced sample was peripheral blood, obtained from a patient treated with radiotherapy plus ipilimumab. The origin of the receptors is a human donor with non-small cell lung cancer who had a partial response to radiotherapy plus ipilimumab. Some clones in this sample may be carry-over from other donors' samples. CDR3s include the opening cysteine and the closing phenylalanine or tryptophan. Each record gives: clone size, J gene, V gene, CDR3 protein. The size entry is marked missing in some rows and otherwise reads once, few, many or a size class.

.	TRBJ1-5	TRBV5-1	CASSLKGAVNQPQHF
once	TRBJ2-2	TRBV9	CASSAYGGELFF
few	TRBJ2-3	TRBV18	CASSPLGKARGSGNTQYF
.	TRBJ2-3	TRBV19	CASSMTGGSDTQYF
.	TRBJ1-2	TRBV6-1	CATRQTNYGYTF
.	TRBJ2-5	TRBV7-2	CASSSKSRTRQETQYF
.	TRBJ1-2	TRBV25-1	CASSAFTRGLYGYTF
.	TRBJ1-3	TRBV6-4	CASSKPGLLTVNTIYF
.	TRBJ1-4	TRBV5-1	CASSLVAGANEKLFF
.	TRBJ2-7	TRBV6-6	CTSSLTSGRYEQYF
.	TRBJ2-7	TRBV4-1	CASSQDWLAGGMREQYF
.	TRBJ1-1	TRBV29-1	CSVRTGGNTEAFF
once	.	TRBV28	CASSPLAGGPYEQYF
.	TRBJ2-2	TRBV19	CASRVLSKGELFF
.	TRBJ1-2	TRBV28	CASRVGQARLGYTF
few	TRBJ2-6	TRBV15	CATSRDSVWRTGGSGANVLTF